Below, one T cell receptor beta chain is given with its context. Authors' methods: Counts of nucleated cells, estimated from reference gene primer amplification, were obtained. This table comes from immunoSEQ multiplex PCR, and its TCRdb copy is limited to in-frame clones, with some not included. Clone size and V and J calls were adopted from that table, with D and trimming inferred from the DNA. Among roughly 140,000 clones listed, over 75% were seen once. This specimen comes from a study of blood T cell repertoires in COVID-19. Study at large: Specimens from acute and convalescent COVID-19 originated in the United States, Italy and Spain. Sources were T cells, B-cell-depleted T cells, or PBMCs; the material itself was cDNA or gDNA.

V gave up 3 bases and J gave up 6 bases; unmatched junction bases: 3. CDR1 and CDR2 (germline): KGHSH, LQKENI. This CDR3 has 14 residues. Ages ranged from roughly 18 to 100 years, with residence in more than 20 US areas. The rearrangement uses TRBV18 and TRBJ1-4; the match to TRBD1 covers 8 bases. This clonotype originated in a woman aged 25 to 45 with acute COVID-19. The specimen sequenced was PBMCs or T cells enriched from blood (not recorded which). The CDR3 is CASSPGTGDEKLFF. The CDR3 bases are TGTGCCAGCTCACCGGGGACAGGCGATGAAAAACTGTTTTTT.